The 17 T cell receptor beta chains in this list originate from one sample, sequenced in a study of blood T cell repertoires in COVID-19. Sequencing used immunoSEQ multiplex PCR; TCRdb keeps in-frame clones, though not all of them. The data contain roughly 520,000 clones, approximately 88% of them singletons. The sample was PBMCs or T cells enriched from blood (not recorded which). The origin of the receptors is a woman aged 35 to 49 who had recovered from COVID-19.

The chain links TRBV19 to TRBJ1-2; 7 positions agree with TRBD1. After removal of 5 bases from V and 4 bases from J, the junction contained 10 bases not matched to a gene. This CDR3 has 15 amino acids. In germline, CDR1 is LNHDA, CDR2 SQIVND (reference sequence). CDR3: CASSGSTGDRYGYTF. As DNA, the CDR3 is TGTGCCAGTAGTGGATCCACAGGGGATCGCTATGGCTACACCTTC. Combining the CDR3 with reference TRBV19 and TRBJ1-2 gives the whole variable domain DGGITQSPKYLFRKEGQNVTLSCEQNLNHDAMYWYRQDPGQGLRLIYYSQIVNDFQKGDIAEGYSVSREKKESFPLTVTSAQKNPTAFYLCASSGSTGDRYGYTFGSGTRLTVV.

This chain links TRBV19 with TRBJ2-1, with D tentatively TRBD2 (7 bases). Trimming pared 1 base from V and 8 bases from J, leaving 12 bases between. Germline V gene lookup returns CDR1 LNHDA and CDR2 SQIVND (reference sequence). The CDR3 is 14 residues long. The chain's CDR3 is CASSIAKGGHEQFF. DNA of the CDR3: TGTGCCAGTAGTATAGCCAAGGGGGGGCATGAGCAGTTCTTC.

CDR3 region: CASSLTGVGELFF. CDR3 DNA sequence: TGTGCCAGCAGCTTAACAGGGGTCGGGGAGCTGTTTTTT. The genes are TRBV7-2 and TRBJ2-2; TRBD1 aligns across 7 bases. V shed 2 bases, J shed 7 bases, and the junction held 1 base outside the gene matches. Germline V gene data show CDR1 as SGHTA and CDR2 as FQGNSA. CDR3 size: 13 residues.

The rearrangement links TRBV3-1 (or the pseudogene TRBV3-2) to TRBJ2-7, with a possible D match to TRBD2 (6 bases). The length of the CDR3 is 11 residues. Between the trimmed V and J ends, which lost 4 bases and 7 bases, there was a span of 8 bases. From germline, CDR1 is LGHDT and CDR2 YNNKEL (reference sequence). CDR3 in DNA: TGTGCCAGCAGCCTCGGGGGTGAGCAGTACTTC. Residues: CASSLGGEQYF.

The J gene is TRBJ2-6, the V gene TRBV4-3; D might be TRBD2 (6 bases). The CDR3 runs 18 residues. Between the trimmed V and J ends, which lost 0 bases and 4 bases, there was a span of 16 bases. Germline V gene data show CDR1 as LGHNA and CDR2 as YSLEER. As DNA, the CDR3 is TGCGCCAGCAGCCAAGATTACCCGTCGGGGGTGGGGGCCAACGTCCTGACTTTC. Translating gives CASSQDYPSGVGANVLTF.

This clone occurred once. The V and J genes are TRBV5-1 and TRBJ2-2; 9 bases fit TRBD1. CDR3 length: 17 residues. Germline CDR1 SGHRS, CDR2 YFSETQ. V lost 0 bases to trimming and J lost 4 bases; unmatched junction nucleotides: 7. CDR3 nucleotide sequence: TGCGCCAGCAGCTTGGGCTCCGGGACAGGGCCCACCGGGGAGCTGTTTTTT. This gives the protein CASSLGSGTGPTGELFF.

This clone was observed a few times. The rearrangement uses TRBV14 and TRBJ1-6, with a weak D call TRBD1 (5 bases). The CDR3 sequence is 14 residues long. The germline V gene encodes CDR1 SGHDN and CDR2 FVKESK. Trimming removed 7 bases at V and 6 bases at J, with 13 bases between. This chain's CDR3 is CASNLGRVNSPLHF. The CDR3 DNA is TGTGCCAGCAATTTGGGCAGGGTTAATTCACCCCTCCACTTT.

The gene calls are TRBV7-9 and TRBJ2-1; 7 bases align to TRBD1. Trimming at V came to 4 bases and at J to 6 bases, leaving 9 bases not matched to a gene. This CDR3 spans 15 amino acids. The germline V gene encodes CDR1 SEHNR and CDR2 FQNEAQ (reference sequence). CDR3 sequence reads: CASSSGQVEFNEQFF. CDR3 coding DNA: TGTGCCAGCAGCTCCGGACAGGTGGAGTTCAATGAGCAGTTCTTC.

CDR3 nucleotide sequence: TGTGCCAGCAGCTTACCCCAAGGGACTTCCTATAACTATGGCTACACCTTC. Translated, it gives CASSLPQGTSYNYGYTF. V usage is TRBV7-2 and J usage is TRBJ1-2; the D gene is possibly TRBD1 (5 bases). The CDR3 contains 17 residues. Germline V lookup: CDR1 SGHTA, CDR2 FQGNSA. Trimming took 2 bases from V and 1 from J, leaving 17 bases between them. Using reference TRBV7-2 and TRBJ1-2 for the parts outside the CDR3, the full variable domain is GAGVSQSPSNKVTEKGKDVELRCDPISGHTALYWYRQSLGQGLEFLIYFQGNSAPDKSGLPSDRFSAERTGGSVSTLTIQRTQQEDSAVYLCASSLPQGTSYNYGYTFGSGTRLTVV.

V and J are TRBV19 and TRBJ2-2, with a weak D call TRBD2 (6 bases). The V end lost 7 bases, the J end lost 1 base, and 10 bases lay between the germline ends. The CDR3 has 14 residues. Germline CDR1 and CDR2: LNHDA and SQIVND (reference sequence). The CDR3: CASKWGLNTGELFF. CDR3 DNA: TGTGCCAGTAAGTGGGGACTGAACACCGGGGAGCTGTTTTTT.

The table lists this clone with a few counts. The CDR3 DNA is TGCGCCAGCAGCCAAGAAGAGAGAACTAATGAAAAACTGTTTTTT. This gives the protein CASSQEERTNEKLFF. J is TRBJ1-4 and V is TRBV4-1; D not certain. V was clipped by 0 bases and J by 1 base, with 6 bases between them. The germline V gene has CDR1 MGHRA and CDR2 YSYEKL. The CDR3 extends over 15 amino acids.

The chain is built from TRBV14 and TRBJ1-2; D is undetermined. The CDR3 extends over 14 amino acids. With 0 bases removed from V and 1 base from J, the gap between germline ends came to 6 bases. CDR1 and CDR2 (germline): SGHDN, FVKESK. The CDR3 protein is CASSQEQSNYGYTF. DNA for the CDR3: TGTGCCAGCAGCCAAGAACAGAGTAACTATGGCTACACCTTC.

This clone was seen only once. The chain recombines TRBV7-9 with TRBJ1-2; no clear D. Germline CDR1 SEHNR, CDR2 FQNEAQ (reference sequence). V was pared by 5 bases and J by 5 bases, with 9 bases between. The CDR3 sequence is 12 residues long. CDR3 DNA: TGTGCCAGCAGCCTAAACGGGTATGGCTACACCTTC. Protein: CASSLNGYGYTF.

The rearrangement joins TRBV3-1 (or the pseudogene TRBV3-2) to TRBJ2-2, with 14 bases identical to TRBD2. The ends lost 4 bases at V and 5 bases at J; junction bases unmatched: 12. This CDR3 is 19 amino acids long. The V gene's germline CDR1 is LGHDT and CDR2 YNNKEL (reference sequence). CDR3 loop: CASSRRLAGGSGGTGELFF. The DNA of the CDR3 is TGTGCCAGCAGCCGCCGACTAGCGGGAGGGTCGGGGGGAACCGGGGAGCTGTTTTTT.

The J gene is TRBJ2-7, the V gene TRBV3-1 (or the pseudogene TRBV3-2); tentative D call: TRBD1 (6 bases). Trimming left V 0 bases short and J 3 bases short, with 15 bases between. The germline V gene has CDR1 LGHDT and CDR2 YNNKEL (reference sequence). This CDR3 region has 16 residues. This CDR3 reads CASSQESQDRVYEQYF. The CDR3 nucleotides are TGTGCCAGCAGCCAAGAATCGCAGGACAGAGTCTACGAGCAGTACTTC.

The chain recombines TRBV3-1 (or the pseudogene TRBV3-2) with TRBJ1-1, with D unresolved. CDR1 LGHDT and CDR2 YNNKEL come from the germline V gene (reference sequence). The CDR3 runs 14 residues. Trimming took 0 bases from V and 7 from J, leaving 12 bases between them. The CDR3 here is CASSQDPGLGEAFF. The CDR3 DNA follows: TGTGCCAGCAGCCAAGATCCGGGGTTAGGTGAAGCTTTCTTT.

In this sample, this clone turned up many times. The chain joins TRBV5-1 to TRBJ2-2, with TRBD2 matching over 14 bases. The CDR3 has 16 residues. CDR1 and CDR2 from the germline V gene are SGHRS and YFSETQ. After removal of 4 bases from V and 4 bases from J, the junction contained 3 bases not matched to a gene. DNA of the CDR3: TGCGCCAGCAGCGAGGGACTAGCGGGAGCCACCGGGGAGCTGTTTTTT. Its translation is CASSEGLAGATGELFF.